Presented here are 21 T cell receptor beta chains from one specimen sequenced in a study of T cells in Graves' hyperthyroidism and ophthalmopathy. Amplification of TCR beta CDR3 regions was performed using RNA transcripts as template. Initially, a first-round RT-PCR of the TCR CDR3 employed the HTBI primer set. TCRdb called the multiplex PCR reads again in MiXCR, with one record for every CDR3 protein. The table includes approximately 380,000 distinct CDR3 sequences, approximately 17% detected once. Sequencing was carried out using blood. These receptors were collected from a man aged 18 to 30 with Graves' ophthalmopathy.

This clonotype has a handful of counts. The J gene is TRBJ1-1, the V gene TRBV20-1; D is perhaps TRBD1 (6 bases). The CDR3 length is 13 residues. Trimming shortened V by 6 bases and J by 0 bases, and 11 bases separated the two germline ends. Germline CDR1 and CDR2: DFQATT and SNEGSKA (reference sequence). CDR3 DNA sequence: TGCAGTGCCTTGGACAGACTGAACACTGAAGCTTTCTTT. This encodes CSALDRLNTEAFF.

This clonotype was seen many times. The gene calls are TRBV6-1 and TRBJ2-7, with D possibly being TRBD1 (5 bases). The germline V and J ends were trimmed by 5 bases and 4 bases, with 18 bases remaining between them. This CDR3 has 15 residues. Germline V gene sequence: CDR1 MNHNS, CDR2 SASEGT. The CDR3 DNA is TGTGCCAGCAGTTACGGCTTAGGGGTAAGGTACGAGCAGTACTTC. Its protein product is CASSYGLGVRYEQYF.

This clonotype has ten or more counts. V is TRBV13 and J is TRBJ2-1, with a possible D match to TRBD2 (6 bases). The length of the CDR3 is 14 residues. The germline CDR1 and CDR2 sequences are PRHDT and FYEKMQ (reference sequence). Trimming shortened V by 5 bases and J by 8 bases, and 16 bases separated the two germline ends. The CDR3 nucleotides read TGTGCCAGCAGCGGAAGACTAGTGGGACATGAGCAGTTCTTC. Its protein is CASSGRLVGHEQFF. The full variable domain, rest sourced from reference TRBV13 and TRBJ2-1, is AAGVIQSPRHLIKEKRETATLKCYPIPRHDTVYWYQQGPGQDPQFLISFYEKMQSDKGSIPDRFSAQQFSDYHSELNMSSLELGDSALYFCASSGRLVGHEQFFGPGTRLTVL.

This clonotype was counted ten times or more. This chain joins TRBV5-1 and TRBJ1-3; tentative D call: TRBD1 (5 bases). CDR1 and CDR2 from the germline V gene are SGHRS and YFSETQ. Between the trimmed V and J ends, which lost 4 bases and 8 bases, there was a span of 19 bases. The CDR3 has 15 residues. CDR3 coding DNA: TGCGCCAGCAGCCCGAGTATGGGGCCGGGCGACACCATATATTTT. Protein: CASSPSMGPGDTIYF.

This clonotype was counted ten times or more. The chain couples TRBV3-1 to TRBJ1-6, with TRBD1 as a possible D gene (5 bases). The V end was cut by 4 bases, the J end by 8 bases, with 9 bases between. CDR1 LGHDT and CDR2 YNNKEL come from the germline V gene (reference sequence). The CDR3 totals 13 residues. CDR3 sequence: CASSRGFDSPLHF. CDR3 bases: TGTGCCAGCAGCCGGGGGTTTGATTCACCCCTCCACTTT.

This clonotype was observed at least ten times. J is TRBJ1-1 and V is TRBV7-2, with a weak D call TRBD1 (5 bases). This CDR3 region has 14 residues. Deletions cut 1 base from V and 3 bases from J, with 9 bases between. Germline CDR1 reads SGHTA; CDR2 reads FQGNSA. The CDR3 reads CASSLGQMDTEAFF. CDR3 nucleotide sequence: TGTGCCAGCAGCTTAGGACAGATGGACACTGAAGCTTTCTTT.

This chain links TRBV5-4 with TRBJ1-1; D gene ambiguous. The CDR3 contains 14 residues. Trimming took 2 bases from V and 1 from J, leaving 9 bases between them. CDR1 is SGHNT and CDR2 is YYREEE in the germline V gene (reference sequence). The CDR3 region has the DNA TGTGCCAGCAGCTTTACCGCCAGGAACACTGAAGCTTTCTTT. This sequence encodes CASSFTARNTEAFF.

Comments on this clonotype: One end of the junction fails to match germline, which may point to a read error. This sequence joins TRBV12-3 or TRBV12-4 and TRBJ1-5; maybe TRBD1 (5 bases). The CDR3 loop spans 15 amino acids. The CDR3, as DNA: TGCGCCAGCAGCCCAACAGGAGTCTCCAATCAGCCCCAGCATTTT. The encoded protein is CASSPTGVSNQPQHF.

This clonotype occurred once. This may come from a read error, since a much larger clone is one base off. This sequence joins TRBV19 and TRBJ1-5; D call uncertain. The CDR3 has 13 amino acids. V was clipped by 10 bases and J by 3 bases, with 13 bases between them. Germline-derived CDR1 and CDR2 are LNHDA and SQIVND (reference sequence). This CDR3 reads CANSDMYNQPQHF. DNA of the CDR3: TGTGCCAATAGCGACATGTACAATCAGCCCCAGCATTTT. Combining the CDR3 with reference TRBV19 and TRBJ1-5 gives the whole variable domain DGGITQSPKYLFRKEGQNVTLSCEQNLNHDAMYWYRQDPGQGLRLIYYSQIVNDFQKGDIAEGYSVSREKKESFPLTVTSAQKNPTAFYLCANSDMYNQPQHFGDGTRLSIL.

This sequence joins TRBV3-1 and TRBJ2-1; 12 positions match TRBD2. Germline assignment: CDR1 LGHDT and CDR2 YNNKEL (reference sequence). V shed 5 bases and J 8 bases; nucleotides not matched to a gene: 7. The CDR3 has 15 residues. For the CDR3, the DNA is TGTGCCAGCAGCTTGGGACTAGCGGGCCCGGATGAGCAGTTCTTC. It yields the protein CASSLGLAGPDEQFF.

Many counts were recorded for this clonotype. J is TRBJ2-1 and V is TRBV11-2; D possibly corresponds to TRBD1 (5 bases). The V gene's germline CDR1 is SGHAT and CDR2 FQNNGV. With 3 bases removed from V and 9 bases from J, the gap between germline ends came to 12 bases. This CDR3 has 13 amino acids. As DNA, the CDR3 is TGTGCCAGCAGCTTGGAGCCTAGGGGTGAGCAGTTCTTC. Translation: CASSLEPRGEQFF.

The rearrangement uses TRBV10-2 and TRBJ2-3, with D perhaps matching TRBD2 (6 bases). Germline lookup yields CDR1 WSHSY and CDR2 SAAADI. This CDR3 is 12 amino acids long. The V and J ends lost 11 bases and 4 bases respectively, with 13 bases between them. CDR3: CALGTDSDTQYF. The CDR3 nucleotides read TGCGCCTTGGGGACTGACTCAGATACGCAGTATTTT.

The chain couples TRBV19 to TRBJ2-1, with 9 bases aligning to TRBD2. V trimming: 4 bases; J trimming: 6 bases; junction bases outside the gene matches: 10. In germline, CDR1 is LNHDA, CDR2 SQIVND (reference sequence). The CDR3 is 16 amino acids. CDR3 loop: CASSTSGTSLRNEQFF. CDR3 DNA: TGTGCCAGTAGTACCTCCGGGACTAGCCTGCGCAATGAGCAGTTCTTC.

The chain uses TRBV4-1 and TRBJ1-2; perhaps TRBD1 as D (6 bases). V gave up 0 bases and J gave up 3 bases, with 14 bases separating them. The germline CDR1 and CDR2 sequences are MGHRA and YSYEKL. The CDR3 contains 16 residues. The CDR3 sequence: CASSQESHRVDYGYTF. CDR3 coding DNA: TGCGCCAGCAGCCAAGAGTCCCACAGGGTTGACTATGGCTACACCTTC.

This clonotype was seen ten or more times. The chain carries TRBV5-1 and TRBJ1-1, with D maybe TRBD1 (6 bases). The germline V gene encodes CDR1 SGHRS and CDR2 YFSETQ. V dropped 3 bases and J dropped 0 bases, with 9 bases sitting between them. The CDR3 extends over 14 amino acids. The CDR3: CASSWGAVNTEAFF. The CDR3 DNA sequence: TGCGCCAGCAGCTGGGGGGCGGTGAACACTGAAGCTTTCTTT.

This clonotype was picked up many times. The chain employs TRBV7-8 and TRBJ1-1; 8 positions agree with TRBD1. Looked up from germline, CDR1 is SGHVS and CDR2 is FQNEAQ. This CDR3 is 15 amino acids long. V shed 5 bases, J shed 5 bases, and the junction held 10 bases outside the gene matches. In DNA, the CDR3 is TGTGCCAGCAGCACCGGGACAGGCAGGGGAACTGAAGCTTTCTTT. It yields the protein CASSTGTGRGTEAFF.

The chain combines TRBV9 with TRBJ2-3, with D unclear. This CDR3 is built from 12 residues. In germline, CDR1 is SGDLS, CDR2 YYNGEE. The V gene lost 0 bases and the J gene lost 4 bases, with 3 bases spanning the gap. The CDR3 is CASSVEADTQYF. DNA of the CDR3: TGTGCCAGCAGCGTAGAGGCAGATACGCAGTATTTT.

Points on this clonotype: One base away lies a much larger clone, so this may be a sequencing read error. The chain carries TRBV20-1 and TRBJ2-5, with 11 bases fitting TRBD2. The V gene end was trimmed by 5 bases and the J gene end by 5 bases; junction bases not matched to a gene: 16. Looked up from germline, CDR1 is DFQATT and CDR2 is SNEGSKA (reference sequence). This CDR3 comprises 17 residues. The CDR3 protein is CSASRLAGIMTGETQYF. As DNA, the CDR3 is TGCAGTGCTTCCAGACTAGCGGGGATAATGACGGGGGAGACCCAGTACTTC.

About this clonotype: A much larger clone lies a single base off, so this may be a read error. The V and J genes are TRBV7-6 and TRBJ1-1; weak D call: TRBD1 (5 bases). Looked up from germline, CDR1 is SGHVS and CDR2 is FNYEAQ. V was pared by 2 bases and J by 6 bases, with 16 bases between. The CDR3 consists of 15 residues. DNA of the CDR3: TGTGCCAGCAGCTTATTCCGGGGGAAGGCAGCTGAAGCTTTCTTT. As protein: CASSLFRGKAAEAFF.

This clonotype was counted at least ten times. The V gene is TRBV5-1, the J gene TRBJ2-3; D not certain. V was clipped by 0 bases and J by 4 bases, with 6 bases between them. The CDR3 totals 13 residues. Germline CDR1 and CDR2: SGHRS and YFSETQ. The CDR3 nucleotides are TGCGCCAGCAGCTTGGGGGCCGCAGATACGCAGTATTTT. Protein product: CASSLGAADTQYF.

Turning to this clonotype: A much larger clone differs by one base, so this may be a read error. The rearrangement joins TRBV3-1 to TRBJ1-2; tentative D call: TRBD1 (5 bases). The germline V gene has CDR1 LGHDT and CDR2 YNNKEL (reference sequence). The CDR3 spans 15 residues. The CDR3 DNA reads as TGTGCCAGCAGCCAAGATCACCAGGGAGGCTATGGCCACACCTTC. It is translated as CASSQDHQGGYGHTF.